This T cell receptor beta chain was identified in a study of CD8 T cells in Susac syndrome. The CDR3 loop spans 17 amino acids. J lost 0 bases, V lost 6 bases, and 15 bases had no gene match. CDR1 SGHNT and CDR2 YYREEE come from the germline V gene (reference sequence). Random-hexamer reverse transcription was applied to roughly 0.5 to 1 ug RNA. With immunoSEQ multiplex PCR, TCR beta CDR3 was amplified across 54 Vbeta and 13 Jbeta. MiXCR, run by TCRdb on the immunoSEQ multiplex PCR reads, gives a single entry per CDR3 protein. Of approximately 150,000 distinct CDR3 sequences in the sample, roughly 95% are singletons; the top ten hold approximately 0.09%.

Sequencing used CD4+ T cells from PBMCs. The chain carries TRBV5-4 and TRBJ2-7; 7 nucleotides align to TRBD1. The source of this sequence is a human donor in good health. For the CDR3, the DNA is TGTGCCAGCACCGTAGGGGGCCAGGGGCCCAACTCCTACGAGCAGTACTTC. Its protein is CASTVGGQGPNSYEQYF. The full variable domain, its missing parts supplied by reference TRBV5-4 and TRBJ2-7, is ETGVTQSPTHLIKTRGQQVTLRCSSQSGHNTVSWYQQALGQGPQFIFQYYREEENGRGNFPPRFSGLQFPNYSSELNVNALELDDSALYLCASTVGGQGPNSYEQYFGPGTRLTVT.